This record concerns one T cell receptor (beta chain) sequence. The CDR3 length is 10 residues. The data belong to a study of blood T cell repertoires in COVID-19. As originally analysed: Amplified reference gene primers provided the basis for estimating nucleated cell counts. TCRdb's copy holds only in-frame clones and misses some; the assay was immunoSEQ multiplex PCR. D and trimming were read from the DNA, whereas the V and J calls and clone size are those reported in that table. The sample has some 180,000 clones, roughly 85% seen once. Sequencing was carried out using PBMCs or T cells enriched from blood (not recorded which). The TCR sequence derives from a woman in her 70s in a cohort exposed to, infected with or recovered from COVID-19 (not recorded which). The chain is built from TRBV21-1 and TRBJ2-4; whether TRBD1, the table's D call, matches the DNA was not checked. TRBV21-1 is designated a pseudogene. CDR3: CAGGTGFEYF. CDR3 nucleotide sequence: TGTGCCGGAGGGACAGGTTTTGAGTACTTC.